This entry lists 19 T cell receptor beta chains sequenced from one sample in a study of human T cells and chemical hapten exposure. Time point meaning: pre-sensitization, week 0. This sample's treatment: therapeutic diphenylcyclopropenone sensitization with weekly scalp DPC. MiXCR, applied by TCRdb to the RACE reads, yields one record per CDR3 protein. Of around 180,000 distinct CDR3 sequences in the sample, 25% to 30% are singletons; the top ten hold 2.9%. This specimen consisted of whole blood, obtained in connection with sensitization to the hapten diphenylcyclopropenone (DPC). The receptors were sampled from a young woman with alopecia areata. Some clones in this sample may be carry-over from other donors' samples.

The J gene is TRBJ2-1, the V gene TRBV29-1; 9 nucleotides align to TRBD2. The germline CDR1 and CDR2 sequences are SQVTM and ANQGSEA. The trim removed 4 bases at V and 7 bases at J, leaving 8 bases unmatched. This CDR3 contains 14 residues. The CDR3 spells CSVVGGGVRNEQFF. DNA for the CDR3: TGCAGCGTTGTCGGCGGGGGGGTAAGGAATGAGCAGTTCTTC.

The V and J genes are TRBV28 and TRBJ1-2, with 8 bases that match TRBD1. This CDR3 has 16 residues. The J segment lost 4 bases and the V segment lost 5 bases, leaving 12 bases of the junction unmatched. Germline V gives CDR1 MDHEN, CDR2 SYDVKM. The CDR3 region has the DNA TGTGCCAGCAGTCCACCCAGATCAACAGGGGGCTATGGCTACACCTTC. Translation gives CASSPPRSTGGYGYTF.

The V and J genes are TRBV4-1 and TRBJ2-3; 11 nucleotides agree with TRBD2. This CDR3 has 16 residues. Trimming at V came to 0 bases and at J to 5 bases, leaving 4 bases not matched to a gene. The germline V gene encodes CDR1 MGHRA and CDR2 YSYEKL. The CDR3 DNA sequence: TGCGCCAGCAGCCAAGAACTAGCGGGGGTGGTAGATACGCAGTATTTT. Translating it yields CASSQELAGVVDTQYF.

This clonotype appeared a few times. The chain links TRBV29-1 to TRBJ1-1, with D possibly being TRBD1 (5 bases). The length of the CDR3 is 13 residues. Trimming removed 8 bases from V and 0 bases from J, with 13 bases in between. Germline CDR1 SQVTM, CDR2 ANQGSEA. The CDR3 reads CSSQRGLNTEAFF. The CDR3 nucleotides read TGCAGCTCCCAGCGGGGCCTGAACACTGAAGCTTTCTTT. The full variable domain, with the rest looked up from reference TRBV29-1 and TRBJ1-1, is SAVISQKPSRDICQRGTSLTIQCQVDSQVTMMFWYRQQPGQSLTLIATANQGSEATYESGFVIDKFPISRPNLTFSTLTVSNMSPEDSSIYLCSSQRGLNTEAFFGQGTRLTVV.

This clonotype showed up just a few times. CDR3 DNA: TGCGCCAGCAGCTTAAGTCCCGGTGGTAATCAGCCCCAGCATTTT. It translates to CASSLSPGGNQPQHF. V usage is TRBV5-1 and J usage is TRBJ1-5; D is unresolved. CDR1 SGHRS and CDR2 YFSETQ come from the germline V gene. The CDR3 length is 15 residues. V shed 2 bases and J shed 4 bases, with 13 bases lying between them.

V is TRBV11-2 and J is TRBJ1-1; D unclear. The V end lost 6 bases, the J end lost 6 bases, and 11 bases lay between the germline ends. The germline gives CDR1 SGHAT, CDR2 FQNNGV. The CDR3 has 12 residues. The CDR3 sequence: CASRTRFPEAFF. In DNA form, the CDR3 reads TGTGCCAGCAGAACAAGGTTCCCTGAAGCTTTCTTT.

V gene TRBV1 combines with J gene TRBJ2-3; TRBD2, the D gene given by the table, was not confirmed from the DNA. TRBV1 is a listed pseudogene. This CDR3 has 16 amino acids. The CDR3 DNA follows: TGCACCAGCAGCCAAGATCAGGGCCGGTACGCAGATACGCAGTATTTT. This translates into CTSSQDQGRYADTQYF.

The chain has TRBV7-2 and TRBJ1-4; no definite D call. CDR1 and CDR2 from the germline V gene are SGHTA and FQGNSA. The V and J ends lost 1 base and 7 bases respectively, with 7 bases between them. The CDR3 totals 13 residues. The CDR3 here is CASSLVRSEKLFF. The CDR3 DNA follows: TGTGCCAGCAGCTTAGTAAGGAGTGAAAAACTGTTTTTT.

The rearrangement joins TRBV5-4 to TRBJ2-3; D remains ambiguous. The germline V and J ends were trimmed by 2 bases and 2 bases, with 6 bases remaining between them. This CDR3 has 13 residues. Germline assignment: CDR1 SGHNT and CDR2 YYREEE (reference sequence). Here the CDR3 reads CASSFQPTDTQYF. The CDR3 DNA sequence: TGTGCCAGCAGCTTTCAGCCCACAGATACGCAGTATTTT.

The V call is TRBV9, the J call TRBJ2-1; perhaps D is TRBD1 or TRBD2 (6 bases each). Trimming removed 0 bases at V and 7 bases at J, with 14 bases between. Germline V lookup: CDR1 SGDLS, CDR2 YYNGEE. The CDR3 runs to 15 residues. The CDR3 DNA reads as TGTGCCAGCAGCGTAGTAGGGGGGCCCAGTAATGAGCAGTTCTTC. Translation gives CASSVVGGPSNEQFF.

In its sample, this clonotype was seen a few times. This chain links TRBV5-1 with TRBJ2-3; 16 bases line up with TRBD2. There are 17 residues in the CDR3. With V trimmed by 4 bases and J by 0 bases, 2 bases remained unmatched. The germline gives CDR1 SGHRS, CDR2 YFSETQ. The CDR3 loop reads CASSPGLAGGSTDTQYF. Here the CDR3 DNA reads TGCGCCAGCAGCCCGGGACTAGCGGGAGGGAGCACAGATACGCAGTATTTT.

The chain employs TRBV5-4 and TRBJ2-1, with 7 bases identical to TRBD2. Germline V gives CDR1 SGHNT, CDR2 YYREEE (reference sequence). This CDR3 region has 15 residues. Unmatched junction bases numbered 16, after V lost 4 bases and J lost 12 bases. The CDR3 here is CASSKTAGVGFSQFF. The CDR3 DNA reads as TGTGCCAGCAGCAAGACGGCGGGAGTCGGCTTTTCGCAGTTCTTC.

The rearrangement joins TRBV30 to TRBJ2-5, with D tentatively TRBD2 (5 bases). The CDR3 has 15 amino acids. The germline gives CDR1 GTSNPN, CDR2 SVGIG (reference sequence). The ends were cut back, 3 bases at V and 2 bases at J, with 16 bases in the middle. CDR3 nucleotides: TGTGCCTGGAGAGCCTCGAGGACGGGGCAAGAGACCCAGTACTTC. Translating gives CAWRASRTGQETQYF.

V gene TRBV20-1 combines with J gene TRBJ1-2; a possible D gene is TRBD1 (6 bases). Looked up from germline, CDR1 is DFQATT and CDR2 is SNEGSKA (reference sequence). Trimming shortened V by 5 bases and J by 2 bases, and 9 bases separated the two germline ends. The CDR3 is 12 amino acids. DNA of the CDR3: TGCAGTGCTTCCGGGACAAACTATGGCTACACCTTC. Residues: CSASGTNYGYTF.

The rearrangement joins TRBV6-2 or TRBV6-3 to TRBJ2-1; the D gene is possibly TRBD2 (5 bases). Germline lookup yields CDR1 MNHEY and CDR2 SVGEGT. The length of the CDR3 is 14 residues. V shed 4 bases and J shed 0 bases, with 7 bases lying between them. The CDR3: CASSWESSYNEQFF. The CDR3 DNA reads TGTGCCAGCAGTTGGGAGAGCTCCTACAATGAGCAGTTCTTC.

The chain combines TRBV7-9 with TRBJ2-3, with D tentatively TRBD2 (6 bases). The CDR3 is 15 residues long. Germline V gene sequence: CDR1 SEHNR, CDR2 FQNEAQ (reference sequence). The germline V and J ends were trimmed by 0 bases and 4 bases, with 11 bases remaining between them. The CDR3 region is CASSLALGDSDTQYF. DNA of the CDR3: TGTGCCAGCAGCTTAGCGTTGGGGGACTCAGATACGCAGTATTTT.

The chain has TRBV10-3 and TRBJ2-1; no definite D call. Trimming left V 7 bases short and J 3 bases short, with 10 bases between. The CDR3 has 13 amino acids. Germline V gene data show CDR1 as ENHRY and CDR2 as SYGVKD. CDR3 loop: CAIKSPSYNEQFF. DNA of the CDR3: TGTGCCATCAAGTCGCCTAGCTACAATGAGCAGTTCTTC.

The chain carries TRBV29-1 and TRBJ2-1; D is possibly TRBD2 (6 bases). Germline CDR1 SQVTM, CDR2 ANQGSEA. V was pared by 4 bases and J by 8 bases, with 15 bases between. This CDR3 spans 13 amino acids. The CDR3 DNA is TGCAGCGTTGGGAGGACTTGGGGGGATGAGCAGTTCTTC. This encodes CSVGRTWGDEQFF.

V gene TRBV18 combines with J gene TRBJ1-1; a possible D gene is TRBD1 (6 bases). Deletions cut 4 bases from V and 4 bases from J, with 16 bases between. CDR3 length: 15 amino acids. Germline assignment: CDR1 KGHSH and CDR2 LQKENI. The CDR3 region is CASSQSGGWGTEAFF. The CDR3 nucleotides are TGTGCCAGCTCACAATCTGGGGGCTGGGGCACTGAAGCTTTCTTT.